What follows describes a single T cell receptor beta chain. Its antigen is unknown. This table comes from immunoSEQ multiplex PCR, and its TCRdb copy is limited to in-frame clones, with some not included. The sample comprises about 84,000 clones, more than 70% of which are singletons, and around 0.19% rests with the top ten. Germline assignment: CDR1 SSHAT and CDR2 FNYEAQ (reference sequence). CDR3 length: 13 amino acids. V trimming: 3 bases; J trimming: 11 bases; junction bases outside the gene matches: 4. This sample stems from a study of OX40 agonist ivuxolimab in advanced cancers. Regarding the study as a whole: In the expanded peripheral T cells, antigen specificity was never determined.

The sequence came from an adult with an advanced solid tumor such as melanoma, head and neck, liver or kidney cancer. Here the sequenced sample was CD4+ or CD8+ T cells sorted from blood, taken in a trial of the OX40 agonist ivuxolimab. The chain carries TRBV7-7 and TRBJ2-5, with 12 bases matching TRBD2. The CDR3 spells CASSLTSGSSQYF. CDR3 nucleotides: TGTGCCAGCAGCTTGACTAGCGGGAGTAGTCAGTACTTC.